These T cell receptor beta chains were read from a single sample in a study of blood T cells in healthy people across ages. Using its own MiXCR run on the 5' RACE reads, TCRdb lists one record per CDR3 protein. The sample lists roughly 1,800,000 distinct CDR3 sequences, roughly 52% occurring once. Material: blood. The receptors were sampled from a woman aged 40 to 49 in good health. Each CDR3 is given with its conserved first and last residue. Fields, in order: V gene, J gene, CDR3 protein.

v_gene: TRBV4-3
j_gene: TRBJ2-5
CDR3aa: CASSQTDLQETQYF

v_gene: TRBV29-1
j_gene: TRBJ2-3
CDR3aa: CSVVRLAGGRGADTQYF

v_gene: TRBV6-6
j_gene: TRBJ2-7
CDR3aa: CASTVENSYEQYF

v_gene: TRBV6-1
j_gene: TRBJ1-5
CDR3aa: CASTDGLNQPQHF

v_gene: TRBV20-1
j_gene: TRBJ2-5
CDR3aa: CSADSGDYQETQYF

v_gene: TRBV12-3/TRBV12-4
j_gene: TRBJ2-1
CDR3aa: CASSESRRDEFF

v_gene: TRBV3-1
j_gene: .
CDR3aa: CASSRVGSLPSEQYF

v_gene: TRBV29-1
j_gene: TRBJ2-5
CDR3aa: CSVKGTSGDAETQYF

v_gene: TRBV7-2
j_gene: TRBJ2-7
CDR3aa: CASSLGHSRSSYEQYF

v_gene: TRBV25-1
j_gene: TRBJ2-4
CDR3aa: CASSESSGRGWAKNIQYF

v_gene: TRBV15
j_gene: TRBJ2-1
CDR3aa: CATSRDVWGLGDEQFF

v_gene: TRBV29-1
j_gene: TRBJ2-5
CDR3aa: CSVQQGNGETQYF

v_gene: TRBV12-3/TRBV12-4
j_gene: TRBJ1-2
CDR3aa: CASSFSAVYYGYTF

v_gene: TRBV19
j_gene: .
CDR3aa: CASSPGLADYYEQYF

v_gene: TRBV27
j_gene: TRBJ2-7
CDR3aa: CASSWAGRRGEQYF

v_gene: TRBV4-1
j_gene: .
CDR3aa: CASSQGFRGRTYEQYF

v_gene: TRBV4-3
j_gene: TRBJ1-4
CDR3aa: CASSQVMGNEKLFF

v_gene: TRBV10-3
j_gene: TRBJ2-1
CDR3aa: CAISESFGGGQTGEQFF

v_gene: TRBV6-6
j_gene: TRBJ1-6
CDR3aa: CASSYLDRGGNSPLHF

v_gene: TRBV12-3/TRBV12-4
j_gene: TRBJ2-7
CDR3aa: CASSFGRDRYEQYF

v_gene: TRBV6-2/TRBV6-3
j_gene: TRBJ2-7
CDR3aa: CASSYSKAIQYF

v_gene: TRBV7-2
j_gene: TRBJ1-2
CDR3aa: CASSLEAQGYGYTF

v_gene: TRBV10-3
j_gene: TRBJ2-3
CDR3aa: CAIREGQGVDTQYF

v_gene: TRBV28
j_gene: TRBJ2-1
CDR3aa: CASTLGPQETSYNEQFF

v_gene: TRBV4-2
j_gene: TRBJ1-2
CDR3aa: CASSQELWQGQGLYGYTF

v_gene: TRBV9
j_gene: TRBJ2-3
CDR3aa: CASSTWGSTDTQYF

v_gene: TRBV2
j_gene: TRBJ2-3
CDR3aa: CASRRDRRTDTQYF